The 9 T cell receptor beta chains presented below share a single source sample, sequenced in a study of blood T cell repertoires in COVID-19. Here immunoSEQ multiplex PCR was the method, and the copy in TCRdb shows in-frame clones only, minus some. The sample contains 50,000 to 65,000 clones, 70% to 90% of which appear only once. Sequenced material: peripheral blood. The receptor source for this set is a human donor in a cohort sampled during active COVID-19.

This chain connects TRBV9 to TRBJ1-1, with D maybe TRBD1 (6 bases). This CDR3 region has 14 residues. V was shortened by 4 bases and J by 3 bases, with 13 bases between the two germline ends. Germline CDR1 SGDLS, CDR2 YYNGEE. In DNA, the CDR3 is TGTGCCAGCAGCTCAGGGGACGGACACACTGAAGCTTTCTTT. Its protein product is CASSSGDGHTEAFF.

The CDR3 reads CAIGIAGGPINEQFF. DNA for the CDR3: TGTGCCATCGGAATAGCGGGAGGGCCTATAAATGAGCAGTTCTTC. The rearrangement uses TRBV10-3 and TRBJ2-1, with 11 nucleotides matching TRBD2. V lost 8 bases and J lost 7; bases outside the gene matches: 10. This CDR3 comprises 15 residues. Germline CDR1 reads ENHRY; CDR2 reads SYGVKD.

The genes are TRBV27 and TRBJ1-5; no clear D gene. The CDR3 is made up of 14 amino acids. CDR1 MNHEY and CDR2 SMNVEV come from the germline V gene (reference sequence). Trimming removed 8 bases at V and 4 bases at J, with 15 bases between. The CDR3 DNA reads as TGTGCCAGCGGATTCACATGGGAGAATCAGCCCCAGCATTTT. It yields the protein CASGFTWENQPQHF.

The chain is built from TRBV24-1 and TRBJ2-2, with D possibly being TRBD2 (5 bases). CDR1 is KGHDR, CDR2 SFDVKD, per germline. The CDR3 consists of 14 residues. V lost 4 bases, J lost 6 bases, and 11 bases lay in between. The CDR3 loop reads CATSDPGLSGELFF. The DNA for the CDR3 is TGTGCCACCAGTGACCCCGGACTCTCCGGGGAGCTGTTTTTT.

The rearrangement joins TRBV30 to TRBJ1-5; the D gene is possibly TRBD1 (5 bases). The CDR3 runs 12 residues. Trimming cost V 3 bases and J 11 bases, with 14 bases left between them. Germline CDR1 and CDR2: GTSNPN and SVGIG (reference sequence). The CDR3 bases are TGTGCCTGGAGCATCCAGGGTAGGGCCCAGCATTTT. It yields the protein CAWSIQGRAQHF.

This sequence joins TRBV29-1 and TRBJ2-1; D not resolved. V lost 2 bases and J lost 5, with 13 bases in between. The CDR3 loop spans 14 amino acids. Germline V CDR1 and CDR2: SQVTM, ANQGSEA. The CDR3 DNA sequence: TGCAGCGTTGAATCCGGTTCTAGAAACAATGAGCAGTTCTTC. This encodes CSVESGSRNNEQFF.

The chain couples TRBV3-1 (or the pseudogene TRBV3-2) to TRBJ2-7; 8 bases line up with TRBD2. The CDR3 is 16 amino acids. J gave up 0 bases and V 1 base, and 5 bases lay outside the gene matches. Germline lookup yields CDR1 LGHDT and CDR2 YNNKEL (reference sequence). The CDR3 DNA follows: TGTGCCAGCAGCCAAGGGCTCGCGGGAGGCTCCTACGAGCAGTACTTC. It yields the protein CASSQGLAGGSYEQYF.

The genes are TRBV4-3 and TRBJ2-7; TRBD1 agrees at 8 bases. V lost 0 bases and J lost 11; bases outside the gene matches: 24. The germline gives CDR1 LGHNA, CDR2 YSLEER. The CDR3 extends over 19 amino acids. The CDR3, as DNA: TGCGCCAGCAGCCAAGATCTTTTCTCGGAGGACAGGGTTCTAAGTTCGGAGTACTTC. Its translation: CASSQDLFSEDRVLSSEYF.

Only a few counts were recorded for this clone. CDR3 loop: CASSQQGVEQYF. The CDR3 DNA reads as TGTGCCAGCAGTCAACAGGGGGTCGAGCAGTACTTC. J is TRBJ2-7 and V is TRBV27, with TRBD1 matching over 8 bases. Trimming removed 5 bases from V and 6 bases from J; junction bases left unmatched: 3. The CDR3 is 12 amino acids. CDR1 and CDR2 (germline): MNHEY, SMNVEV (reference sequence).